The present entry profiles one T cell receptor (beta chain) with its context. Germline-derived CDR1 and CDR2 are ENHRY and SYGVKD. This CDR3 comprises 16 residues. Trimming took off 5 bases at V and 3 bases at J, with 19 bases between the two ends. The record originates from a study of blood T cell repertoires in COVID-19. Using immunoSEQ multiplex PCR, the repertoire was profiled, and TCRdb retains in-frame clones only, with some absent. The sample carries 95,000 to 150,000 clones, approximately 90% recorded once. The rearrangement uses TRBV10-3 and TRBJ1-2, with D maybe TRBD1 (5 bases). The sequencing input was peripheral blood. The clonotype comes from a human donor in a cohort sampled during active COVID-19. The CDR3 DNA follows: TGTGCCATCAGTACCCCCTCGGGGGGGGTGGACTATGGCTACACCTTC. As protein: CAISTPSGGVDYGYTF.